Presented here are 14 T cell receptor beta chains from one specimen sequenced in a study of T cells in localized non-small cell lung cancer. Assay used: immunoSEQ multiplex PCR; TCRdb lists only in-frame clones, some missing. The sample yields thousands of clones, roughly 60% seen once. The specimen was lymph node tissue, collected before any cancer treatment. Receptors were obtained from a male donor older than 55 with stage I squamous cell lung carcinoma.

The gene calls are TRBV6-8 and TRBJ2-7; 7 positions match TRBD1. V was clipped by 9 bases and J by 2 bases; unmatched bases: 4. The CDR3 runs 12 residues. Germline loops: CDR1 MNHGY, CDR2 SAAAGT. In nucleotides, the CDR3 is TGTGCCAGTTCCGGGACAGCCTACGAGCAGTACTTC. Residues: CASSGTAYEQYF.

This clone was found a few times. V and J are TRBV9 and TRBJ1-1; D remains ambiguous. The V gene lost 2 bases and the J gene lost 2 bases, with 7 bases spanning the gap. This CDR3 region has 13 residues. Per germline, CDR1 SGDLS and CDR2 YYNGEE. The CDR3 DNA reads TGTGCCAGCAGCGTGAAGGTTAACACTGAAGCTTTCTTT. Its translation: CASSVKVNTEAFF.

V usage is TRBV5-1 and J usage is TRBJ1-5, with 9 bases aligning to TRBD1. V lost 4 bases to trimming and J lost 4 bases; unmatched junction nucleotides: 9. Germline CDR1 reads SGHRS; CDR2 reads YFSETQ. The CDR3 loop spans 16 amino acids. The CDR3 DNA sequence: TGCGCCAGCAGCCAAGATCCGGGACAGGGAAATCAGCCCCAGCATTTT. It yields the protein CASSQDPGQGNQPQHF.

As DNA, the CDR3 is TGCAGCGGCCAGGGACTTGCACAGAACACTGAAGCTTTCTTT. Translation gives CSGQGLAQNTEAFF. V gene TRBV29-1 combines with J gene TRBJ1-1, with a weak D call TRBD1 (5 bases). The CDR3 contains 14 residues. Germline-derived CDR1 and CDR2 are SQVTM and ANQGSEA. The V end was cut by 7 bases, the J end by 1 base, with 16 bases between.

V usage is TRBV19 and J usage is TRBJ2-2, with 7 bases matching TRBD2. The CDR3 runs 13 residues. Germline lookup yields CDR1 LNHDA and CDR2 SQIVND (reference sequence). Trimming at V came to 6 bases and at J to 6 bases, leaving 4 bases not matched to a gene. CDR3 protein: CASSMSGAGELFF. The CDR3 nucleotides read TGTGCCAGTAGCATGAGCGGGGCCGGGGAGCTGTTTTTT.

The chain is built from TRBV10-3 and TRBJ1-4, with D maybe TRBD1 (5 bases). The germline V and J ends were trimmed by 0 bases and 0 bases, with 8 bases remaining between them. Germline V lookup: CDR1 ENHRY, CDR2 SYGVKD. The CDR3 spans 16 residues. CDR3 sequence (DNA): TGTGCCATCAGTGAGTCGAGGGGAACAACTAATGAAAAACTGTTTTTT. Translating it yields CAISESRGTTNEKLFF.

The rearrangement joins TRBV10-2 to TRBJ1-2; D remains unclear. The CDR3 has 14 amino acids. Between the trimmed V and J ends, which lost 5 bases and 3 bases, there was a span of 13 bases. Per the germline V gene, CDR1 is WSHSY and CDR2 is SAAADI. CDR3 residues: CASSPDGGYYGYTF. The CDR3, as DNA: TGCGCCAGCAGTCCCGACGGTGGCTACTATGGCTACACCTTC.

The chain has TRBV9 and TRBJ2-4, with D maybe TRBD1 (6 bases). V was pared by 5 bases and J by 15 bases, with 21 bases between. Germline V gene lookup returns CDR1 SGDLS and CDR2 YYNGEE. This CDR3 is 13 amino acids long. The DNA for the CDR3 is TGTGCCAGCAGTGAAGAGTCTTCCCGCAGGGGGTACTTC. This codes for CASSEESSRRGYF.

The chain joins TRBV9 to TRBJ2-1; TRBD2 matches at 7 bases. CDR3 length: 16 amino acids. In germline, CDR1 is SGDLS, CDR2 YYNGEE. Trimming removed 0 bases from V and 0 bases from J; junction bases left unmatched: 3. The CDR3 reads CASSVGGGSSYNEQFF. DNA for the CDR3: TGTGCCAGCAGCGTAGGAGGCGGGAGCTCCTACAATGAGCAGTTCTTC.

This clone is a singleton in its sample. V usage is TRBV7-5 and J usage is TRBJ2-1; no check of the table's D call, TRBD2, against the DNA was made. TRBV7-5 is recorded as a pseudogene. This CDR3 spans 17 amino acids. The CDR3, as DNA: TGTGCCAGCAGCTTGGGAGGGGCGGGACGGACCAACAATGAGCAGTTCTTC. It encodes CASSLGGAGRTNNEQFF.

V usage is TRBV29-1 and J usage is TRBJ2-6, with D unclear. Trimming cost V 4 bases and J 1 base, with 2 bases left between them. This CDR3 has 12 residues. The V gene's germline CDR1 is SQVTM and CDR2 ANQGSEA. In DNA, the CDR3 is TGCAGCGTTGGGTCTGGGGCCAACGTCCTGACTTTC. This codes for CSVGSGANVLTF.

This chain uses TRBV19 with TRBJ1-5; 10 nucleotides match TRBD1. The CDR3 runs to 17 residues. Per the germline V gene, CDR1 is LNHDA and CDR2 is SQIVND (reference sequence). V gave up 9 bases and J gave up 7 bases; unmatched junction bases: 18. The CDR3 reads CASRPRAWDRGSQPQHF. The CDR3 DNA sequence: TGTGCCAGCCGACCGCGGGCCTGGGACAGGGGAAGCCAGCCCCAGCATTTT. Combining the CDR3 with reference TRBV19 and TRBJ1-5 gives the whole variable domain DGGITQSPKYLFRKEGQNVTLSCEQNLNHDAMYWYRQDPGQGLRLIYYSQIVNDFQKGDIAEGYSVSREKKESFPLTVTSAQKNPTAFYLCASRPRAWDRGSQPQHFGDGTRLSIL.

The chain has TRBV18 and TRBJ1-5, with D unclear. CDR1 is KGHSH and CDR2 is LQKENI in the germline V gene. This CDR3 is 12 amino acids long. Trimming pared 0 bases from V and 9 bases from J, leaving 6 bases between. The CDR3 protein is CASSPPDGPQHF. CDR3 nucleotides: TGTGCCAGCTCACCACCTGATGGGCCCCAGCATTTT.

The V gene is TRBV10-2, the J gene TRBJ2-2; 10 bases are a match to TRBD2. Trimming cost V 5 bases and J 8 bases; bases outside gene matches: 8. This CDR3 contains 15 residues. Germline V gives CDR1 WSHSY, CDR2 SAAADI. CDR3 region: CASSPGTSDPGELFF. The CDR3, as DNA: TGCGCCAGCAGTCCCGGGACTAGCGATCCAGGGGAGCTGTTTTTT.